The text below deals with one TCR beta chain. Its antigen is as yet unknown. Here immunoSEQ multiplex PCR was the method, and the copy in TCRdb shows in-frame clones only, minus some. This repertoire shows 2 million to 2.5 million clones, around 90% found once; its top ten account for about 0.36%. These data come from a study of shared clonotypes between healthy human individuals. Overall study findings and caveats: Non-shared clonotypes showed lower generation probabilities than clonotypes common to all four donors.

The germline gives CDR1 MDHEN, CDR2 SYDVKM. V was trimmed by 1 base and J by 5 bases, leaving 14 bases between them. The CDR3 is made up of 15 amino acids. Material for sequencing was naive CD4+ T cells from PBMCs. Specified subset: CD45RA+ positively selected. The sequence came from a man younger than 35 in good health. Some clones in this sample may be carry-over from other donors' samples. The gene calls are TRBV28 and TRBJ2-5; D might be TRBD1 (5 bases). CDR3 DNA sequence: TGTGCCAGCAGTTTATTCAGGGCGCGAAGGGAGACCCAGTACTTC. Translation: CASSLFRARRETQYF.